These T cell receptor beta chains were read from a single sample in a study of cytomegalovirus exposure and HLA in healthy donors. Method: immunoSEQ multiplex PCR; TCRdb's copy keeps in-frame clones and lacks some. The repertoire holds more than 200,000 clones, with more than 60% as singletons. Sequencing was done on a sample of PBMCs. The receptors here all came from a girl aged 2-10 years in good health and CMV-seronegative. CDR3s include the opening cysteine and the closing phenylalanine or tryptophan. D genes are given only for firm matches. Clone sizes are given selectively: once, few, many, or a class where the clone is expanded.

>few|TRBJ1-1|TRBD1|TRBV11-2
TGTGCCAGCAGCTCAACGACAGGGATTGAAGCTTTCTTT
CASSSTTGIEAFF
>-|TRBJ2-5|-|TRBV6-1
TGTGCCAGCAGAACATTAGCAGAGACCCAGTACTTC
CASRTLAETQYF
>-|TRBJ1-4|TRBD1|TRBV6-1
TGTGCCAGCCAAAACAGGGGTGGCGAAAAACTGTTTTTT
CASQNRGGEKLFF
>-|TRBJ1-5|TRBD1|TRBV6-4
TGTGCCAGCAGTGAAGGTGCGGGACAGTCTCAGCCCCAGCATTTT
CASSEGAGQSQPQHF
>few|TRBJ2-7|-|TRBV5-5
TGTGCCAGCAGCTTGGCCCCCAGTTACGAGCAGTACTTC
CASSLAPSYEQYF
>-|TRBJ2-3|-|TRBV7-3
TGTGCCAGCAGCCCATCAGGGGCAGATACGCAGTATTTT
CASSPSGADTQYF
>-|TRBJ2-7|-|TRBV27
TGTGCCAGTAGTTTAGCGCCATCTACCTACGAGCAGTACTTC
CASSLAPSTYEQYF
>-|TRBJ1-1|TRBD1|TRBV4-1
TGCGCCAGCAGCCAGGACAGGGGGAACACTGAAGCTTTCTTT
CASSQDRGNTEAFF
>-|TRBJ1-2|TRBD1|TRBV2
TGTGCCAGCAGCGACACAGGGGGAACGGAAGGCTACACCTTC
CASSDTGGTEGYTF
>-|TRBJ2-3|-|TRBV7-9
TGTGCCAGCAGCTTTGACTCCACAGATACGCAGTATTTT
CASSFDSTDTQYF
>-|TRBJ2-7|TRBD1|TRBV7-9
TGTGCCAGCAGCTTAGACAGGGGGATCGAGCAGTACTTC
CASSLDRGIEQYF
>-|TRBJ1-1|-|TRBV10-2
TGCGCCAGCAGTGTGCAGATGGGGCTTAAAACTGAAGCTTTCTTT
CASSVQMGLKTEAFF
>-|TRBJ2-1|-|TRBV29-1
TGCAGCGTTGAAGATCGCACTGAATCCTACAATGAGCAGTTCTTC
CSVEDRTESYNEQFF
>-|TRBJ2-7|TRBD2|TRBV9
TGTGCCAGCAGCGCAGCGGGAGTGGCTTACGAGCAGTACTTC
CASSAAGVAYEQYF
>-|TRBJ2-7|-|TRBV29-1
TGCAGCGTGGGGATTCAACAGGGTCACGAGCAGTACTTC
CSVGIQQGHEQYF
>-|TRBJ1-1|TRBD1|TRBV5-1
TGCGCCAGCAGCCGGGACAGGGGGCGGATGAACACTGAAGCTTTCTTT
CASSRDRGRMNTEAFF
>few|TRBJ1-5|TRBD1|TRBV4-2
TGTGCCAGCAGCCCCAATATACCCGGGACAGAAGATCAGCCCCAGCATTTT
CASSPNIPGTEDQPQHF
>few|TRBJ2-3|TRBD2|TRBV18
TGTGCCAGCTCACTGACCTGGACTAGCGGGGGAGATACGCAGTATTTT
CASSLTWTSGGDTQYF
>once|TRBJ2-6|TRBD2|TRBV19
TGTGCCAGCGGTAGCGGGACCCGCTCTGGGGCCAACGTCCTGACTTTC
CASGSGTRSGANVLTF
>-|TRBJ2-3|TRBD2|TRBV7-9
TGTGCCAGCAGCTTAGGACTAGCGGGTTATACGCAGTATTTT
CASSLGLAGYTQYF
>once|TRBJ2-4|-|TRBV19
TGTGCCAGTAGTATACGGGAAAACATTCAGTACTTC
CASSIRENIQYF
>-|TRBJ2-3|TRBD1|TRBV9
TGTGCCAGCAGCGTAGGACAGGGGATTTCTAGCACAGATACGCAGTATTTT
CASSVGQGISSTDTQYF
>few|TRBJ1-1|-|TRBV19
TGTGCCAGTAGTATCGGTTTGTCCCGCGACACTGAAGCTTTCTTT
CASSIGLSRDTEAFF
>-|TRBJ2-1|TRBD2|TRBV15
TGTGCCACCTCCATTCTAGCGGGAAGGGATGAGCAGTTCTTC
CATSILAGRDEQFF
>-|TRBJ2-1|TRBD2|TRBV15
TGTGCCACCGGGGCTAGCGGCTACAATGAGCAGTTCTTC
CATGASGYNEQFF
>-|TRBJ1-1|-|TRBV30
TGTGCCTGGTTGACCTACCCTCGAGGTTCTCAGAACACTGAAGCTTTCTTT
CAWLTYPRGSQNTEAFF
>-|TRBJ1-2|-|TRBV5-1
TGCGCCAGCAGCGATGGACTTAACTATGGCTACACCTTC
CASSDGLNYGYTF
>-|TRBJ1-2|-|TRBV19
TGTGCCAGTAGTATAGGCAACAATGGCTACACCTTC
CASSIGNNGYTF
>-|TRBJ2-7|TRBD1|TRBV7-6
TGTGCCAGCAGCCCCAGCAGGGGGCTCGACGAGCAGTACTTC
CASSPSRGLDEQYF
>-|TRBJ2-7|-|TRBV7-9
TGTGCCAGCAGCTTCGACTCGACCTACGAGCAGTACTTC
CASSFDSTYEQYF
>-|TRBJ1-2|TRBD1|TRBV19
TGTGCCAGTAGTTACCAGGACAGGCCGAACTATGGCTACACCTTC
CASSYQDRPNYGYTF
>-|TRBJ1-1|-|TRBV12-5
TGTGCTAGTGGTTTGGGGGCCAGCACTGAAGCTTTCTTT
CASGLGASTEAFF
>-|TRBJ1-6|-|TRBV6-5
TGTGCCAGCAGTTACGGGGCAGGTGATTATAATTCACCCCTCCACTTT
CASSYGAGDYNSPLHF
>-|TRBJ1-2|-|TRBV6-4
TGTGCCAGCAGCCCCTTCTCAGGGGCACTCAACTATGGCTACACCTTC
CASSPFSGALNYGYTF
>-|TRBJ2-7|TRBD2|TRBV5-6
TGTGTCAGCAGCTGGGGCCTAGCGGGGGGGCCTTCGAACGAGCAGTACTTC
CVSSWGLAGGPSNEQYF
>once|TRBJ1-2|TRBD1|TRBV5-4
TGTGCCAGCAGCTTGTCGGGGACAGGGAACTATGGCTACACCTTC
CASSLSGTGNYGYTF
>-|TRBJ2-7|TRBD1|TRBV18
TGTGCCAGCTCATCTGAAGGGGCGGGACAGGCCGCCTACGAGCAGTACTTC
CASSSEGAGQAAYEQYF
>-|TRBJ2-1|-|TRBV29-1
TGCAGCGTTGTTTGCGGTGAGCAGTTCTTC
CSVVCGEQFF
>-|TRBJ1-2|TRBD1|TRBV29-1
TGCAGCACCCAGACAGGGGCCTATGGCTACACCTTC
CSTQTGAYGYTF
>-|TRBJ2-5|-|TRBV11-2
TGTGCCAGCAGCATACTAGTGCCCCAGACCCAGTACTTC
CASSILVPQTQYF
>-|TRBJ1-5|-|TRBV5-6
TGTGCCAGCAGTCGATTGACTAATAGCAATCAGCCCCAGCATTTT
CASSRLTNSNQPQHF
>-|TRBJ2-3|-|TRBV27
TGTGCCAGCACTCTCGAAGCGGGCCTCAGCACAGATACGCAGTATTTT
CASTLEAGLSTDTQYF
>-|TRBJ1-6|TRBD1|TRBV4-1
TGCGCCAGCAGCCAGACAGGGTGGAATTCACCCCTCCACTTT
CASSQTGWNSPLHF
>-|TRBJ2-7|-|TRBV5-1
TGCGCCAGCAGCTTGTACTCACTCTACGAGCAGTACTTC
CASSLYSLYEQYF
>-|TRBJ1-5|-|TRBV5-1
TGCGCCAGCAGCTTGGAACGGCAGCCCCAGCATTTT
CASSLERQPQHF
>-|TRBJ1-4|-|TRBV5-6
TGTGCCAGCAGCTTGGGGACAGAAACTAATGAAAAACTGTTTTTT
CASSLGTETNEKLFF
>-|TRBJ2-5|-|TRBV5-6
TGTGCCAGCAGCTTGAAAGAGGGTGAGACCCAGTACTTC
CASSLKEGETQYF
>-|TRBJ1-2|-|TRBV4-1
TGCGCCAGCAGCCAAGATTGGTCAGGAAATAACTATGGCTACACCTTC
CASSQDWSGNNYGYTF
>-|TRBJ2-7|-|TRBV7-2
TGTGCCAGCAGCTTAGATAACAGGGCGTGGATGTACTTC
CASSLDNRAWMYF